The clone carrying this T cell receptor (beta chain) was seen a few times. No antigen is known for it. The data stem from a study of response to subunit inactivated influenza vaccine. TCRdb used MiXCR to reprocess the RT-PCR reads, holding one entry per CDR3 protein. The repertoire consists of 700,000 to 800,000 distinct CDR3 sequences, with 15% to 20% occurring once and the leading ten covering 11%. Notes on the study in general: Authors suggested each seasonal flu vaccination may recruit only limited numbers of new T cells.

The V and J ends lost 1 base and 6 bases, in that order; junction bases with no gene match: 8. Germline CDR1 is SGHTA and CDR2 is FQGNSA. This CDR3 comprises 16 residues. This sequence was found in a man in his forties or fifties who received an inactivated influenza vaccine. Sample: PBMCs from blood, taken around 5 days after vaccination. The V gene is TRBV7-2, the J gene TRBJ2-3; 9 nucleotides match TRBD2. The CDR3 sequence is CASSLGLAGRRDTQYF. CDR3 coding DNA: TGTGCCAGCAGCTTAGGTCTAGCGGGGAGACGTGATACGCAGTATTTT.